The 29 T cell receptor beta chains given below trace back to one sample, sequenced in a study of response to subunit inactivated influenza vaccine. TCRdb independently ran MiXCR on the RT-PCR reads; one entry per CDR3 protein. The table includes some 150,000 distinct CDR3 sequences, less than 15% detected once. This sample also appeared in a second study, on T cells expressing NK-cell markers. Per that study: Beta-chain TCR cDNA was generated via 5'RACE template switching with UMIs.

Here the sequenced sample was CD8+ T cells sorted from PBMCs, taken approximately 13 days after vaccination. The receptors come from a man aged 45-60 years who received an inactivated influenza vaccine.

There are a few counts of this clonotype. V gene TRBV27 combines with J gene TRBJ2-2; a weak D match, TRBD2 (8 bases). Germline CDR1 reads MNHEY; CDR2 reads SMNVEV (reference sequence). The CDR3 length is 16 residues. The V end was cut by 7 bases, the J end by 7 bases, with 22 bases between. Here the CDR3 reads CASTLLAGQMGGELFF. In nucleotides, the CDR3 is TGTGCCAGCACCTTGTTAGCGGGACAGATGGGCGGGGAGCTGTTTTTT.

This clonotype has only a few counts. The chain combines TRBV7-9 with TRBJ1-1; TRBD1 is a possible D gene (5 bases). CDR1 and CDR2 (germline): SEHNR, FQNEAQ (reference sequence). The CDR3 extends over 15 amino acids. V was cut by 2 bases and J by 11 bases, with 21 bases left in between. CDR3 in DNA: TGTGCCAGCAGCTTAAGAGCCCCGTTTAGGGGAATGGCTTTCTTT. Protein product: CASSLRAPFRGMAFF.

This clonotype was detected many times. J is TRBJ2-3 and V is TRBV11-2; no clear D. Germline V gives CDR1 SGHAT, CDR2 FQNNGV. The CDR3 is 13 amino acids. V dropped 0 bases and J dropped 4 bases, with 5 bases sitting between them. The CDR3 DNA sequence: TGTGCCAGCAGCTTAGAATACCCAGATACGCAGTATTTT. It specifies CASSLEYPDTQYF. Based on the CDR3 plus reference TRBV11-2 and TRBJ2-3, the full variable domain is EAGVAQSPRYKIIEKRQSVAFWCNPISGHATLYWYQQILGQGPKLLIQFQNNGVVDDSQLPKDRFSAERLKGVDSTLKIQPAKLEDSAVYLCASSLEYPDTQYFGPGTRLTVL.

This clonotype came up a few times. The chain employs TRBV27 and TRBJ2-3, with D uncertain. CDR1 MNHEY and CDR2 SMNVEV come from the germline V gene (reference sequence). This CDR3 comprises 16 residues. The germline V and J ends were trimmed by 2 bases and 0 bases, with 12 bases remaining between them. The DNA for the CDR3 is TGTGCCAGCAGTTTAGTAGCAGCCGTAAGCACAGATACGCAGTATTTT. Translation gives CASSLVAAVSTDTQYF.

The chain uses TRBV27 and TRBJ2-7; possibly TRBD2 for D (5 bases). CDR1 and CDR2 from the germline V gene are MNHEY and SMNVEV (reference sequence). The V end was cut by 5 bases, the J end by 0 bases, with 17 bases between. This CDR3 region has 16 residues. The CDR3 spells CASSPSTTRSSYEQYF. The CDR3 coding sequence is TGTGCCAGCAGTCCCTCGACTACCAGGAGCTCCTACGAGCAGTACTTC.

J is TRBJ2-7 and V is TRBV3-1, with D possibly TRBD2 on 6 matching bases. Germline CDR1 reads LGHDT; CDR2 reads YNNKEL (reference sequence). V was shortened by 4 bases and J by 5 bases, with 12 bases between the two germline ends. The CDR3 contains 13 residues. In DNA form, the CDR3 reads TGTGCCAGCAGCCCGGCTAGCGCCCACGAGCAGTACTTC. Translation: CASSPASAHEQYF.

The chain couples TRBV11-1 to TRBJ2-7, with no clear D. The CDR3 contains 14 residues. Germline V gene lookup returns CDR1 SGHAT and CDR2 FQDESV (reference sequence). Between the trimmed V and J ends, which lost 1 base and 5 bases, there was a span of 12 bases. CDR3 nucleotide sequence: TGTGCCAGCAGCTTAGTTGGGATTGGCCACGAGCAGTACTTC. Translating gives CASSLVGIGHEQYF.

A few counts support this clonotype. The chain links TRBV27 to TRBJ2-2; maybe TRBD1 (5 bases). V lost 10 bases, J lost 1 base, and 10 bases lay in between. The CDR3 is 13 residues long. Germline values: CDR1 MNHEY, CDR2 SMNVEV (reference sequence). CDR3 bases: TGTGCCACCAAGGGGATGAACACCGGGGAGCTGTTTTTT. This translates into CATKGMNTGELFF.

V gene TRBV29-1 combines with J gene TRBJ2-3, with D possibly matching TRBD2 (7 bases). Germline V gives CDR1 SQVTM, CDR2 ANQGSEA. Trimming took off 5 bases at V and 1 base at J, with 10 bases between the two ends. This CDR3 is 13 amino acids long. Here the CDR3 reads CSVRGGRTDTQYF. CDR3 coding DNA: TGCAGCGTTCGCGGGGGCCGCACAGATACGCAGTATTTT.

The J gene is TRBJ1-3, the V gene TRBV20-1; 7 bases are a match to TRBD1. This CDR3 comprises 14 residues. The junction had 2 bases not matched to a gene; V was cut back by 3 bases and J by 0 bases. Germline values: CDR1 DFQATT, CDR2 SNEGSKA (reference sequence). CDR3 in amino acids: CSARAGGSGNTIYF. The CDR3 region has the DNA TGCAGTGCTAGGGCAGGGGGCTCTGGAAACACCATATATTTT.

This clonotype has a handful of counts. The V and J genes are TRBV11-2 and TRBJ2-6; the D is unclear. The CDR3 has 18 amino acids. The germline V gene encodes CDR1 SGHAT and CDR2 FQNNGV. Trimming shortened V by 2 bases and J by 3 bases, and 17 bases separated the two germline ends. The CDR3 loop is CASSLWATTPGGANVLTF. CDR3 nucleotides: TGTGCCAGCAGCTTATGGGCCACGACGCCGGGTGGGGCCAACGTCCTGACTTTC.

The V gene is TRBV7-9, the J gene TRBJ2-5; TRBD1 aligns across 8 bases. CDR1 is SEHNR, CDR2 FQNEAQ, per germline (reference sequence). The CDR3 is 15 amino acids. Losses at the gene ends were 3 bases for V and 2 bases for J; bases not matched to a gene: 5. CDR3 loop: CASSFAHRGQETQYF. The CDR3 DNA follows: TGTGCCAGCAGCTTCGCCCACAGGGGGCAAGAGACCCAGTACTTC.

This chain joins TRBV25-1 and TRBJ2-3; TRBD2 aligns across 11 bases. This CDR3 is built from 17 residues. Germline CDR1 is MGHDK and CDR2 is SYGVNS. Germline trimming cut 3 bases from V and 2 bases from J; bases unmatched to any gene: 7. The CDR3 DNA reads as TGTGCCAGCAGTGACGGGGTAGCGGGGGGGGACACAGATACGCAGTATTTT. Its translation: CASSDGVAGGDTDTQYF.

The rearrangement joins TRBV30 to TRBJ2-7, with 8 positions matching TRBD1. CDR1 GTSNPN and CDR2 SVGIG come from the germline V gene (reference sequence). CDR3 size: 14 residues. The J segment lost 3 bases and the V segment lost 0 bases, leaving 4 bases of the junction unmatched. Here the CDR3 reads CAWSVAGTGYEQYF. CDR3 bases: TGTGCCTGGAGTGTGGCAGGGACAGGCTACGAGCAGTACTTC.

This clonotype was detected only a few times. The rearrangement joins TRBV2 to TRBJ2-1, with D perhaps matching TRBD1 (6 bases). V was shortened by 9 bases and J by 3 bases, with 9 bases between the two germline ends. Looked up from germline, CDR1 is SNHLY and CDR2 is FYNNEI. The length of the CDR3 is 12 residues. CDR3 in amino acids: CARRTVYNEQFF. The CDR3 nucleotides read TGTGCCAGGCGGACAGTCTACAATGAGCAGTTCTTC.

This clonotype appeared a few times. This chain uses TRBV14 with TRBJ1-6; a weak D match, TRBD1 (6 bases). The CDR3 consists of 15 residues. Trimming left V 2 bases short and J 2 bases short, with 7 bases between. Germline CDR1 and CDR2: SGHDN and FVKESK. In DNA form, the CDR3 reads TGTGCCAGCAGCCAACGGACAGCCTATAATTCACCCCTCCACTTT. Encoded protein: CASSQRTAYNSPLHF. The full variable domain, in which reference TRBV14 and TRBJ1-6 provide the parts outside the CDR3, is EAGVTQFPSHSVIEKGQTVTLRCDPISGHDNLYWYRRVMGKEIKFLLHFVKESKQDESGMPNNRFLAERTGGTYSTLKVQPAELEDSGVYFCASSQRTAYNSPLHFGNGTRLTVT.

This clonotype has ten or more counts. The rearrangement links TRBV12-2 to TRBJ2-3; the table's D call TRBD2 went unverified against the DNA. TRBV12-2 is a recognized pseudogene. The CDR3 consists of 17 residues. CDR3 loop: CASRLASRGGYTDTQYF. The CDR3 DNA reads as TGTGCAAGTCGCTTAGCGAGTCGGGGGGGATACACAGATACGCAGTATTTT.

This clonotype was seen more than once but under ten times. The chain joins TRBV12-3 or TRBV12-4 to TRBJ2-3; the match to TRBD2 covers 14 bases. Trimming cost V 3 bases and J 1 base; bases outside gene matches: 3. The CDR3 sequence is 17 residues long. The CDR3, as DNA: TGTGCCAGCAGTTTTCCGGGACTAGCGGGAGGCACAGATACGCAGTATTTT. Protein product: CASSFPGLAGGTDTQYF.

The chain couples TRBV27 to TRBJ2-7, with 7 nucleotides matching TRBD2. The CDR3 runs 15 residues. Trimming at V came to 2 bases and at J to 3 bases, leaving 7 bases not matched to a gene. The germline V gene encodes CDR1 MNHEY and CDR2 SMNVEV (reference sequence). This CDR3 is CASSLGAGRVYEQYF. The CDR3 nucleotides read TGTGCCAGCAGTTTAGGAGCAGGGAGGGTCTACGAGCAGTACTTC.

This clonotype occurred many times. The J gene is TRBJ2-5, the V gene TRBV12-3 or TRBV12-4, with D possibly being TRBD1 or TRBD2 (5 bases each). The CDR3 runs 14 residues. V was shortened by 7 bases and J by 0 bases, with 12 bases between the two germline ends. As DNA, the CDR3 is TGTGCCAGCACCCGACCGGGACACCAAGAGACCCAGTACTTC. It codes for CASTRPGHQETQYF.

The CDR3 is CASSPLPGTSTSGEQFF. As DNA, the CDR3 is TGTGCCAGCAGTCCCCTTCCCGGGACTAGCACTTCAGGGGAGCAGTTCTTC. The chain uses TRBV27 and TRBJ2-1; TRBD2 agrees at 9 bases. The CDR3 has 17 residues. The ends lost 5 bases at V and 10 bases at J; junction bases unmatched: 18. The germline gives CDR1 MNHEY, CDR2 SMNVEV (reference sequence).

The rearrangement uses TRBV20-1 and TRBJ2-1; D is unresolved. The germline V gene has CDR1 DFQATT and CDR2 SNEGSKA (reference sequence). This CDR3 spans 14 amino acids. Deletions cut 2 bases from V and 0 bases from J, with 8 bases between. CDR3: CSARRANSYNEQFF. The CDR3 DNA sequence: TGCAGTGCTAGACGGGCAAACTCCTACAATGAGCAGTTCTTC.

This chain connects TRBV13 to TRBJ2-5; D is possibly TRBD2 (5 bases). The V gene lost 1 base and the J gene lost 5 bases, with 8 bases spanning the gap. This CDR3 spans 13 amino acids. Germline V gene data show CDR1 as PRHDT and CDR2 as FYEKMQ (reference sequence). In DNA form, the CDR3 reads TGTGCCAGCAGCTTAGCTAGCACGGAGACCCAGTACTTC. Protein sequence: CASSLASTETQYF.

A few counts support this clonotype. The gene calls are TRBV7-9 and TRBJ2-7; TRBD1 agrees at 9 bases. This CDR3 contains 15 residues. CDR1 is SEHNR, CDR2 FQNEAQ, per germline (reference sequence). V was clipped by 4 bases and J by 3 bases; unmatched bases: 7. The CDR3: CASSSPGQGRYEQYF. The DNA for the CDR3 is TGTGCCAGCAGCTCACCGGGACAGGGCCGCTACGAGCAGTACTTC.

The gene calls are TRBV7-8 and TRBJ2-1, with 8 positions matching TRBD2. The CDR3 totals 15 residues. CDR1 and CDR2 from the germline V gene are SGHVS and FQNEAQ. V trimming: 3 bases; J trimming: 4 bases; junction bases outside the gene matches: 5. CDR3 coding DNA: TGTGCCAGCAGCTTGGAGCGGGAGTATTACAATGAGCAGTTCTTC. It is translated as CASSLEREYYNEQFF.

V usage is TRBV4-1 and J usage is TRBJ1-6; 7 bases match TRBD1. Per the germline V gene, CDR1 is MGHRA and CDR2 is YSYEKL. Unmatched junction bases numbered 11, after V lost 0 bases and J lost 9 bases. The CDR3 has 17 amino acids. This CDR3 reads CASSQDTHRGAGSPLHF. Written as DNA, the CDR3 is TGCGCCAGCAGCCAAGACACGCACAGGGGAGCTGGTTCACCCCTCCACTTT.

CDR3 amino acids: CASSLGEQAYEQYF. DNA for the CDR3: TGTGCCAGCAGCTTAGGAGAACAGGCTTACGAGCAGTACTTC. The chain employs TRBV11-2 and TRBJ2-7; D might be TRBD1 (5 bases). The germline V and J ends were trimmed by 1 base and 4 bases, with 11 bases remaining between them. Germline loops: CDR1 SGHAT, CDR2 FQNNGV. The CDR3 is 14 amino acids.

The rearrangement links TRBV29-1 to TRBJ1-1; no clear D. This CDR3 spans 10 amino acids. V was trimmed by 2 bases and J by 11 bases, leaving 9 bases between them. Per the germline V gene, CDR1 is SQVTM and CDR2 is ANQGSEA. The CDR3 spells CSVEMEYAFF. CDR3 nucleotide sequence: TGCAGCGTTGAAATGGAGTACGCTTTCTTT.

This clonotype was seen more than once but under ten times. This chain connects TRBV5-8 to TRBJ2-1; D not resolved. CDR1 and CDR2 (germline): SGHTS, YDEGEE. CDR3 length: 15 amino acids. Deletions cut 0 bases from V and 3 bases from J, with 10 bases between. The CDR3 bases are TGTGCCAGCAGCTTGGAAGGGTGGGTCTACAATGAGCAGTTCTTC. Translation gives CASSLEGWVYNEQFF.